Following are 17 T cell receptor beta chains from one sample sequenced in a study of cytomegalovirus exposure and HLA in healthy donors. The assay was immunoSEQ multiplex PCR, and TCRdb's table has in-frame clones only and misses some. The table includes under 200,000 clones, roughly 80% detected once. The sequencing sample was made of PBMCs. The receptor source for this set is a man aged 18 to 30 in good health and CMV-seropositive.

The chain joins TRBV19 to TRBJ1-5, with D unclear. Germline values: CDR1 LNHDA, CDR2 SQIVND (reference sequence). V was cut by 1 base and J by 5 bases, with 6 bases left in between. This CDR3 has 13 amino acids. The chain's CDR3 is CASSIGVDQPQHF. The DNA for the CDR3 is TGTGCCAGTAGTATAGGAGTGGATCAGCCCCAGCATTTT.

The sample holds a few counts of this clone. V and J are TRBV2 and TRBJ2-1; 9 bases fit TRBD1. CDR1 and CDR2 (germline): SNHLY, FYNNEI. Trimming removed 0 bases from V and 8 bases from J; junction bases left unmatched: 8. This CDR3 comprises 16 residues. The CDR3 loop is CASSEALRTGAYEQFF. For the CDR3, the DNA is TGTGCCAGCAGTGAAGCGCTTAGGACAGGGGCGTATGAGCAGTTCTTC.

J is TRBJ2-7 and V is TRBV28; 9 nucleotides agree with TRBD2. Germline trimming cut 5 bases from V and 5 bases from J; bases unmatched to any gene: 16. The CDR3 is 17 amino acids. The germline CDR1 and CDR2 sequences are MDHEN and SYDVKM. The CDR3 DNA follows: TGTGCCAGCAGTCCACCCCAAGGAGCGGGAGGATCAAACGAGCAGTACTTC. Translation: CASSPPQGAGGSNEQYF. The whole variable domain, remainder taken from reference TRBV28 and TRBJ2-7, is DVKVTQSSRYLVKRTGEKVFLECVQDMDHENMFWYRQDPGLGLRLIYFSYDVKMKEKGDIPEGYSVSREKKERFSLILESASTNQTSMYLCASSPPQGAGGSNEQYFGPGTRLTVT.

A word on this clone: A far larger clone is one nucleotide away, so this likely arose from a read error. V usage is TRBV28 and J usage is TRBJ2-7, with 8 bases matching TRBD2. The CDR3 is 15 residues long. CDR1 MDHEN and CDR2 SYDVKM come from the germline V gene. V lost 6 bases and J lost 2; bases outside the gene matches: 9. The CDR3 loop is CASRLGAGAPYEQYF. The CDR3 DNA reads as TGTGCCAGCAGACTAGGAGCGGGAGCTCCCTACGAGCAGTACTTC.

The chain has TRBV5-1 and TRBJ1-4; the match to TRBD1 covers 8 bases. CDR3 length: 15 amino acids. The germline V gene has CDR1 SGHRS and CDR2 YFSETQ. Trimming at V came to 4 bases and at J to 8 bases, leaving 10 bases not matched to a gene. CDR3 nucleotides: TGCGCCAGCAGCCCTACAGGGGGACCGGGGGAAAAACTGTTTTTT. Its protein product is CASSPTGGPGEKLFF.

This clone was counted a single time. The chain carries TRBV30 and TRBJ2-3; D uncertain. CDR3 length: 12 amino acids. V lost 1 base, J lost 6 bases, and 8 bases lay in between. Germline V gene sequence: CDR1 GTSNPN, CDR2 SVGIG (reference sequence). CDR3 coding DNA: TGTGCCTGGAGTGCTAGAATGGATACGCAGTATTTT. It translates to CAWSARMDTQYF.

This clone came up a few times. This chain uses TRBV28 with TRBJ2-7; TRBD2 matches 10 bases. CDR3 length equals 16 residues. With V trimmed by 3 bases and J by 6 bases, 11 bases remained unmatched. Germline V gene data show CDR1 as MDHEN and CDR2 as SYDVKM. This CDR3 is CASSLSYLAGVAEQYF. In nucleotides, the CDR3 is TGTGCCAGCAGTTTGTCTTACCTAGCGGGAGTTGCCGAGCAGTACTTC.

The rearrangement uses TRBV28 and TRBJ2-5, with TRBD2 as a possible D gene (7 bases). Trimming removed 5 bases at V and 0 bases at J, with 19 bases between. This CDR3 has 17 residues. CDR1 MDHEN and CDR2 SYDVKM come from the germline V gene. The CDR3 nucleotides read TGTGCCAGCAGTCCAGGGGTCGGGCGGGAGCACCAAGAGACCCAGTACTTC. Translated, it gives CASSPGVGREHQETQYF.

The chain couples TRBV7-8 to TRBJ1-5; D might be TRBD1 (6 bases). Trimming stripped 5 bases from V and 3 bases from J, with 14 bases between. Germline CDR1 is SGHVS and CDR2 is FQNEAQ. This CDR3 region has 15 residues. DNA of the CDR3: TGTGCCAGCAGCCCCCTGACAGGCTTCAATCAGCCCCAGCATTTT. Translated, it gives CASSPLTGFNQPQHF. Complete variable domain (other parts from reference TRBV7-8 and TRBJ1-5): GAGVSQSPRYKVAKRGQDVALRCDPISGHVSLFWYQQALGQGPEFLTYFQNEAQLDKSGLPSDRFFAERPEGSVSTLKIQRTQQEDSAVYLCASSPLTGFNQPQHFGDGTRLSIL.

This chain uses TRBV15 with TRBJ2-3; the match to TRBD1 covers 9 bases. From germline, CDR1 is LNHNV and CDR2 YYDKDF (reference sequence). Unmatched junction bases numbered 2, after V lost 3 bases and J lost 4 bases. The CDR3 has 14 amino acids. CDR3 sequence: CATSRDRGSDTQYF. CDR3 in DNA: TGTGCCACCAGCAGGGACAGGGGTTCAGATACGCAGTATTTT. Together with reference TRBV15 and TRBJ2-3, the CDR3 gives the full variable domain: DAMVIQNPRYQVTQFGKPVTLSCSQTLNHNVMYWYQQKSSQAPKLLFHYYDKDFNNEADTPDNFQSRRPNTSFCFLDIRSPGLGDTAMYLCATSRDRGSDTQYFGPGTRLTVL.

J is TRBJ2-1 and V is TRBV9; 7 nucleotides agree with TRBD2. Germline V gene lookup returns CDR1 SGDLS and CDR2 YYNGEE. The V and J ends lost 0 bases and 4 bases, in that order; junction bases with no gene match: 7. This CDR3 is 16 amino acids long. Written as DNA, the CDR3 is TGTGCCAGCAGCGTAGCTGGTGCGGGAGAATACAATGAGCAGTTCTTC. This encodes CASSVAGAGEYNEQFF.

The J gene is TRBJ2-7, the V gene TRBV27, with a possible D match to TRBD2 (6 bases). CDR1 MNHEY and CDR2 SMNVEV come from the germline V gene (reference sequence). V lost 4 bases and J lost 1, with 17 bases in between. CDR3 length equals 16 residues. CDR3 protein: CASSSLPGDGSYEQYF. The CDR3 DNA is TGTGCCAGCAGTTCACTCCCGGGGGACGGTTCCTACGAGCAGTACTTC.

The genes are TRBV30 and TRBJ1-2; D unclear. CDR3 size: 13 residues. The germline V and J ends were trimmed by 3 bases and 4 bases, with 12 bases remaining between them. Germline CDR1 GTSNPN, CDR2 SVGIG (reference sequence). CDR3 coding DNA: TGTGCCTGGAGCGCGGGAGGGAGCTATGGCTACACCTTC. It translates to CAWSAGGSYGYTF.

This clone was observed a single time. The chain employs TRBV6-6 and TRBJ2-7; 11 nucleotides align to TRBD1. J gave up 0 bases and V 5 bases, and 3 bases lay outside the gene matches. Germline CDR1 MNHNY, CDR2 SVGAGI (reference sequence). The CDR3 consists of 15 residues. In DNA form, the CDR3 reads TGTGCCAGCAGTGATGGGACAGGGGGCTCCTACGAGCAGTACTTC. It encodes CASSDGTGGSYEQYF.

CDR3 residues: CASKEGADTEAFF. The CDR3, as DNA: TGTGCCAGCAAGGAGGGGGCGGACACTGAAGCTTTCTTT. The chain joins TRBV28 to TRBJ1-1; 7 nucleotides agree with TRBD1. CDR1 and CDR2 (germline): MDHEN, SYDVKM. The CDR3 covers 13 residues. After removal of 7 bases from V and 3 bases from J, the junction contained 5 bases not matched to a gene. The full variable domain, its missing parts supplied by reference TRBV28 and TRBJ1-1, is DVKVTQSSRYLVKRTGEKVFLECVQDMDHENMFWYRQDPGLGLRLIYFSYDVKMKEKGDIPEGYSVSREKKERFSLILESASTNQTSMYLCASKEGADTEAFFGQGTRLTVV.

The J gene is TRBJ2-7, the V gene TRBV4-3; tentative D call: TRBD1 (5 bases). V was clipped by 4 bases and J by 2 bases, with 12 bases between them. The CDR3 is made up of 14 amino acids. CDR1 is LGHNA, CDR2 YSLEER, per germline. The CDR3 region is CASSPRVGTYEQYF. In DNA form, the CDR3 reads TGCGCCAGCAGCCCCAGGGTTGGGACCTACGAGCAGTACTTC.

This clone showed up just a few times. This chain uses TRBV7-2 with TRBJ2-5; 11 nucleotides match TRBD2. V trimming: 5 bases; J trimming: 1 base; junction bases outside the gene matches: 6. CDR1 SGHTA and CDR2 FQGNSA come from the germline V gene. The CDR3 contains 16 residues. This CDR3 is CASSTSGSPSQETQYF. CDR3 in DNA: TGTGCCAGCAGCACTAGCGGGAGCCCCTCCCAAGAGACCCAGTACTTC. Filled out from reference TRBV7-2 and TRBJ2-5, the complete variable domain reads GAGVSQSPSNKVTEKGKDVELRCDPISGHTALYWYRQSLGQGLEFLIYFQGNSAPDKSGLPSDRFSAERTGGSVSTLTIQRTQQEDSAVYLCASSTSGSPSQETQYFGPGTRLLVL.